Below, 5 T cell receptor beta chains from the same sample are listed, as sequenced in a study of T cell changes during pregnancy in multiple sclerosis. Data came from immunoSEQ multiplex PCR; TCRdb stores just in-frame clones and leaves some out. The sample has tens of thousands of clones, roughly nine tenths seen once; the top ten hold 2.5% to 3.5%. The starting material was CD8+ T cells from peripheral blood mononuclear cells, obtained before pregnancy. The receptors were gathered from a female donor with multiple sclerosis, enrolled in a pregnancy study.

In nucleotides, the CDR3 is TGTGCCACCCGCCCCTTCGACCTCTCGGAGGAAAAACTGTTTTTT. Its translation is CATRPFDLSEEKLFF. The chain has TRBV27 and TRBJ1-4; D is undetermined. Germline V CDR1 and CDR2: MNHEY, SMNVEV (reference sequence). The CDR3 runs 15 residues. Trimming removed 10 bases from V and 8 bases from J, with 23 bases in between.

The CDR3 DNA reads as TGTGCCAGCAGCGACCCCGGGACTAGTACCTACAATGAGCAGTTCTTC. Amino acid sequence: CASSDPGTSTYNEQFF. This chain connects TRBV13 to TRBJ2-1; TRBD2 aligns across 8 bases. The CDR3 sequence is 16 residues long. Trimming removed 5 bases from V and 2 bases from J; junction bases left unmatched: 8. The germline V gene encodes CDR1 PRHDT and CDR2 FYEKMQ (reference sequence).

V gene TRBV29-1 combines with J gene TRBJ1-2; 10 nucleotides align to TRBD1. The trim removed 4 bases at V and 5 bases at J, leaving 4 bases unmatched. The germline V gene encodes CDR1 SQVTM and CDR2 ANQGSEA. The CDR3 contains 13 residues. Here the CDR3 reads CSVGQGAGYGYTF. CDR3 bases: TGCAGCGTTGGACAGGGGGCTGGGTATGGCTACACCTTC.

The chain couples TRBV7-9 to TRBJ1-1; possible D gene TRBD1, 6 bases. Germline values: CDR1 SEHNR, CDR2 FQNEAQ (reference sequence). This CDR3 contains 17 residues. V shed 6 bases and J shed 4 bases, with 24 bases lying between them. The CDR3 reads CASSQGAGAEGSTEAFF. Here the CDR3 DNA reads TGTGCCAGCAGTCAAGGGGCGGGGGCCGAAGGGAGCACTGAAGCTTTCTTT.

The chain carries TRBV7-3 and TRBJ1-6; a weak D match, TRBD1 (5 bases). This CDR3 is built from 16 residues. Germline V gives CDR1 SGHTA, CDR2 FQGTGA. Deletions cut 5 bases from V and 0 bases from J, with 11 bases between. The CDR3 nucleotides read TGTGCCAGCAGCCTACAGGCCAGCTCCTATAATTCACCCCTCCACTTT. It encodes CASSLQASSYNSPLHF.